Presented here are 15 T cell receptor beta chains from one specimen sequenced in a study of monozygotic twins with inflammatory bowel disease. From the 5' RACE reads, TCRdb lists one entry per CDR3 protein and no DNA. Its listing shows around 450,000 distinct CDR3 sequences. Sequencing was carried out using blood. Receptors were obtained from a human donor with ulcerative colitis or Crohn's disease, or a healthy co-twin of an affected twin (not recorded which).

The J gene is TRBJ2-2, the V gene TRBV28; TCRdb proposes TRBD2, but this gene call is untestable without DNA. The CDR3 contains 19 residues. CDR1 and CDR2 from the germline V gene are MDHEN and SYDVKM. This CDR3 reads CASLSNRATSGKRAGELFF. Based on the CDR3 plus reference TRBV28 and TRBJ2-2, the full variable domain is DVKVTQSSRYLVKRTGEKVFLECVQDMDHENMFWYRQDPGLGLRLIYFSYDVKMKEKGDIPEGYSVSREKKERFSLILESASTNQTSMYLCASLSNRATSGKRAGELFFGEGSRLTVL.

The chain joins TRBV4-1 to TRBJ1-1; with no DNA, the TCRdb D assignment of TRBD1 cannot be verified. This CDR3 has 14 residues. From germline, CDR1 is MGHRA and CDR2 YSYEKL. The CDR3 protein is CASSQFRGEEEAFF.

This chain uses TRBV29-1 with TRBJ2-1; the TRBD1 assignment by TCRdb is unverifiable without DNA. The V gene's germline CDR1 is SQVTM and CDR2 ANQGSEA. The CDR3 is made up of 14 amino acids. The CDR3 sequence is CSVPGYSSYNEQFF.

CDR3 sequence reads: CASSGVGGLAYKETQYF. The gene calls are TRBV27 and TRBJ2-5; TCRdb proposes TRBD2, but this gene call is untestable without DNA. Germline lookup yields CDR1 MNHEY and CDR2 SMNVEV (reference sequence). The CDR3 is 17 amino acids.

V usage is TRBV3-1 and J usage is TRBJ1-6. The CDR3 is 14 residues long. From germline, CDR1 is LGHDT and CDR2 YNNKEL (reference sequence). The chain's CDR3 is CASRGSVSDSPLHF.

The chain has TRBV20-1 and TRBJ2-5. The CDR3 consists of 12 residues. Germline CDR1 and CDR2: DFQATT and SNEGSKA (reference sequence). The CDR3: CSALSDQETQYF.

The chain is built from TRBV20-1 and TRBJ2-5. This CDR3 spans 13 amino acids. Germline V gene lookup returns CDR1 DFQATT and CDR2 SNEGSKA (reference sequence). The chain's CDR3 is CSATRTNQETQYF.

This sequence joins TRBV12-3 or TRBV12-4 and TRBJ2-2; TCRdb gives TRBD2 as the D gene, but with no DNA this cannot be confirmed. The CDR3 spans 16 residues. The CDR3 spells CASSPRTSPNTGELFF.

This rearrangement joins TRBV10-3 to TRBJ2-7; the TCRdb call, TRBD1, lacks DNA for checking. The length of the CDR3 is 11 residues. Per germline, CDR1 ENHRY and CDR2 SYGVKD. CDR3 sequence: CAIRQGDEQYF.

The V gene is TRBV7-8, the J gene TRBJ1-1. From germline, CDR1 is SGHVS and CDR2 FQNEAQ. This CDR3 region has 15 residues. The CDR3 region is CASSARRLMNTEAFF.

The J gene is TRBJ1-5, the V gene TRBV3-1; TCRdb selects TRBD1, and the lack of DNA leaves this call unchecked. Germline-derived CDR1 and CDR2 are LGHDT and YNNKEL (reference sequence). The CDR3 loop spans 16 amino acids. CDR3 amino acids: CASSSTGWIGNQPQHF.

The chain couples TRBV19 to TRBJ1-6; the TRBD1 assignment by TCRdb is unverifiable without DNA. Germline lookup yields CDR1 LNHDA and CDR2 SQIVND (reference sequence). The CDR3 is 12 amino acids. CDR3 sequence reads: CASSPGQGSFHF.

The chain carries TRBV7-8 and TRBJ1-2. The CDR3 spans 16 residues. Per germline, CDR1 SGHVS and CDR2 FQNEAQ. CDR3 residues: CASSLWENLPLDGYTF.

The chain combines TRBV5-1 with TRBJ2-1; TCRdb selects TRBD2, and the lack of DNA leaves this call unchecked. The CDR3 runs 19 residues. Germline V gene sequence: CDR1 SGHRS, CDR2 YFSETQ. CDR3 protein: CASSLYTSGSSGDYNEQFF.

V is TRBV5-4 and J is TRBJ2-1; TCRdb returns TRBD2, unconfirmable since there is no DNA. Germline-derived CDR1 and CDR2 are SGHNT and YYREEE (reference sequence). The CDR3 is made up of 17 amino acids. The CDR3 sequence is CASWEGEGHYSYNEQFF.